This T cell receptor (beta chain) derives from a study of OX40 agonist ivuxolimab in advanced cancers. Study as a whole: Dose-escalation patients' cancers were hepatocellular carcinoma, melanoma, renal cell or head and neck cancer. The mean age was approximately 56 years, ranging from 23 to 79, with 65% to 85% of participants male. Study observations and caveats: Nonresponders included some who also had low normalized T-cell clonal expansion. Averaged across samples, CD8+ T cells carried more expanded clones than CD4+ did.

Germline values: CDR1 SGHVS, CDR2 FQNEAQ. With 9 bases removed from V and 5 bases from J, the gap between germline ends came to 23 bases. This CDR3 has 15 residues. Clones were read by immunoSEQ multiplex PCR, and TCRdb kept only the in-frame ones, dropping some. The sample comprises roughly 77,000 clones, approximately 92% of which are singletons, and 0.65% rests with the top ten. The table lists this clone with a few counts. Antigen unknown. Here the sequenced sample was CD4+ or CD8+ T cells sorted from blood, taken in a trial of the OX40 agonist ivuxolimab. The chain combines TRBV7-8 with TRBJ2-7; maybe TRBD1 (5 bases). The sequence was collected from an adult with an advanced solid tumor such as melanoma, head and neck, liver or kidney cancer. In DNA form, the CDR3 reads TGTGCCAGTACAAACCTACCCAAGGGGAAAAACGAGCAGTACTTC. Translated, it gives CASTNLPKGKNEQYF.